What follows is one T cell receptor beta chain and its context. These data belong to a study of neoadjuvant anti-PD-1 for oral cavity cancer. Libraries were prepared by immunoSEQ multiplex PCR; TCRdb keeps only in-frame clonotypes and omits some of them. In the table there are fewer than 90,000 clones, about 88% of which are singletons. The time point here: after neoadjuvant nivolumab, at surgical resection. PBMCs were not maintained or expanded in culture before analysis. Sample: PBMCs, taken after nivolumab (anti-PD-1) treatment. The TCR originated in a person between 35 and 79 years old with oral cavity squamous cell carcinoma.

The CDR3 coding sequence is TGCGCCAGCAGCCAAGTGTTGCAGGGGAACACTGAAGCTTTCTTT. Translating it yields CASSQVLQGNTEAFF. V is TRBV4-1 and J is TRBJ1-1, with D perhaps matching TRBD1 (5 bases). V dropped 1 base and J dropped 1 base, with 10 bases sitting between them. CDR3 length: 15 residues. Germline V CDR1 and CDR2: MGHRA, YSYEKL.